This is a list of T cell receptor beta chains from one sample in a study of cytomegalovirus exposure and HLA in healthy donors. The data were produced by immunoSEQ multiplex PCR, yet TCRdb's version contains in-frame clones alone and is incomplete. The data contain 25,000 to 30,000 clones, approximately 62% of them seen just once; the ten biggest clones take up more than 40%. Sequencing was done on a sample of PBMCs. These receptors originate from a male donor in good health and CMV-seropositive. The CDR3 runs from the conserved cysteine through the conserved F or W. The D gene is left open where the match is weak.

j_call d_call v_call cdr3_aa
TRBJ2-7 TRBD1 TRBV6-5 CASSYSRGLHEQYF
TRBJ2-6 TRBD1 TRBV5-1 CASSVGQGGSGANVLTF
TRBJ2-3 TRBD2 TRBV25-1 CASSALAGGVTDTQYF
TRBJ1-1 TRBD1 TRBV2 CASSAHRGQGAFF
TRBJ1-2 . TRBV18 CASSPDTLYGYTF
TRBJ1-4 TRBD1 TRBV5-1 CASSTGTGGEKLFF
TRBJ2-7 . TRBV5-4 CASRGGLHIYEQYF
TRBJ2-2 TRBD1 TRBV6-5 CASSDRGEAGELFF
TRBJ2-2 . TRBV4-1 CASSQVSRANTGELFF
TRBJ2-3 TRBD2 TRBV5-1 CASSPGAGGSTDTQYF
TRBJ2-7 TRBD1 TRBV5-1 CASSLGDSSWYEQYF
TRBJ2-7 . TRBV5-4 CASSTGRVPYEQYF
TRBJ1-2 TRBD1 TRBV6-5 CASSYLTGANYGYTF
TRBJ2-5 . TRBV15 CATSKGSGTGETQYF
TRBJ1-5 . TRBV2 CASSSTQPQHF
TRBJ2-2 . TRBV6-8 CASSSKPRTGELFF
TRBJ1-1 . TRBV5-1 CASSLEAYSEAFF
TRBJ1-2 TRBD1 TRBV19 CASSLRQGRDYTF
TRBJ2-7 TRBD2 TRBV15 CATSGTSGRAGEQYF
TRBJ1-2 TRBD1 TRBV27 CASSFGVPTRGQNYGYTF
TRBJ2-7 . TRBV2 CASSASGNKQYF
TRBJ1-5 TRBD1 TRBV10-2 CASSGQGQPQHF
TRBJ1-1 TRBD1 TRBV27 CASSFRAGGALNTEAFF
TRBJ1-5 . TRBV6-1 CASRTWGVGNQPQHF